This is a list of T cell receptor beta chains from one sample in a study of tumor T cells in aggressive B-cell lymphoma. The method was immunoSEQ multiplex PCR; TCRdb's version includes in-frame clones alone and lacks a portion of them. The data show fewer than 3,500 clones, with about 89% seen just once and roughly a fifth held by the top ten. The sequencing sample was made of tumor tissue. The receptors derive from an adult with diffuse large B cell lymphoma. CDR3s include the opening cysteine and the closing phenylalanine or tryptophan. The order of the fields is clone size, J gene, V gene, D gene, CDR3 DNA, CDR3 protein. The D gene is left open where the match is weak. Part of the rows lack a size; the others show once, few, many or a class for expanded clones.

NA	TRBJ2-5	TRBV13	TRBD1	TGTGCCAGCAGCTGGACAGGGGGCGTGAAGACCCAGTACTTC	CASSWTGGVKTQYF
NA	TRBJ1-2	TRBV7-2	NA	TGTGCCAGCAGCATAGGGACATTCTATGGCTACACCTTC	CASSIGTFYGYTF
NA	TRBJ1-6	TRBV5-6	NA	TGTGCCAGCAGCGCGGATACTAATTCACCCCTCCACTTT	CASSADTNSPLHF
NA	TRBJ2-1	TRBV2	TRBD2	TGTGCCAGCAGGGGACTAGCGGGAAAAAATTTCTGGGATGAGCAGTTCTTC	CASRGLAGKNFWDEQFF
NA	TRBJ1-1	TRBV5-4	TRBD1	TGTGCCAGCAGCACACCATATTTTAGGGGGCCCACTGAAGCTTTCTTT	CASSTPYFRGPTEAFF
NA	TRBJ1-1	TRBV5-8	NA	TGTGCCAGCAGCTTCTACGGTCGGACAGACATAAACACTGAAACTTTCTTT	CASSFYGRTDINTETFF
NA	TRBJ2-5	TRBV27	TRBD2	TGTGCCAGCAGTATACTAGCGGGAGTTCTTGAGACCCAGTACTTC	CASSILAGVLETQYF
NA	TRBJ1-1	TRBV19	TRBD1	TGTGCCAGCCAGGACAGGGGTGTCACTGAAGCTTTCTTT	CASQDRGVTEAFF
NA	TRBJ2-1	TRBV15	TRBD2	TGTGCCACCAGCCGAGGCGGACTAGCAGTGACCTACAATGAGCAGTTCTTC	CATSRGGLAVTYNEQFF
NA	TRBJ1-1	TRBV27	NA	TGTGCCAGCACGTTTGGGCAGAAGAACACTGAAGCTTTCTTT	CASTFGQKNTEAFF
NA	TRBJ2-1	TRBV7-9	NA	TGTGCCAGCAGCTTTTCGGGTTACAATGAGCAGTTCTTC	CASSFSGYNEQFF
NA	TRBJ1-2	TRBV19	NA	TGTGCCAGTAGTATGGTGGGCTTAACTGGCTACACCTTC	CASSMVGLTGYTF
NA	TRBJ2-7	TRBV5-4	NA	TGTGCCAGCAGCTCCGGTAGGAGGGACGAGCAGTACTTC	CASSSGRRDEQYF
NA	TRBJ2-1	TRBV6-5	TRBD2	TGTGCCAGCAGTTACTCCCTAGCGGGGGTCAATGAGCAGTTCTTC	CASSYSLAGVNEQFF
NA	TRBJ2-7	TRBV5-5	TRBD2	TGTGCCAGCAGCCAGACTAGCGGGGGACTCGAGCAGTACTTC	CASSQTSGGLEQYF
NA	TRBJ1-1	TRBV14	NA	TGTGCCAGCAGCCAACAGATCAACACTGAAGCTTTCTTT	CASSQQINTEAFF
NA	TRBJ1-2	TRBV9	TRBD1	TGTGCCAGCAGCGTAGGGTGGGACAGCTCTAACTATGGCTACACCTTC	CASSVGWDSSNYGYTF
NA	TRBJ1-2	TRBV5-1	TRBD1	TGCGCCAGCAGCCAGACACAGGGGGTAGGGATCTATGGCTACACCTTC	CASSQTQGVGIYGYTF
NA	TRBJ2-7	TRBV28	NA	TGTGCCAGCAGTTTAGGGCAGGAAGGGACAACCTTC	CASSLGQEGTTF
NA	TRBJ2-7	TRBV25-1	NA	TGTGCCAGCAGTCCCGGGGTTAGCGAGCAGTACTTC	CASSPGVSEQYF
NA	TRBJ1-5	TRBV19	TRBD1	TGTGCCAGTAAGACCTCCGCGGACAGGGGCTTAGCGGGGCCCCAGCATTTT	CASKTSADRGLAGPQHF
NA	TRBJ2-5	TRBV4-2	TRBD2	TGTGCCAGCAGCCAAGGGGGGGGGAGGGGCCAAGAGACCCAGTACTTC	CASSQGGGRGQETQYF
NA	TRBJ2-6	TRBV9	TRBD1	TGTGCCAGCAGCGTAAGCGGACAGGGGTCTGGGGCCAACGTCCTGACTTTC	CASSVSGQGSGANVLTF
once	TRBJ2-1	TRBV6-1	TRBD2	TGTGCCAGCAGAGTTAAGCGGGAGTCCAACAATGAGCAGTTCTTC	CASRVKRESNNEQFF
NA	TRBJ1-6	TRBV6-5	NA	TGTGCCAGCAGTTACTCGAACCCCGGGAATTCACCCCTCCACTTT	CASSYSNPGNSPLHF
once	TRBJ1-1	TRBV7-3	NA	TGTGCCAGCAGCTTAACCAGAAACACTGAAGCTTTCTTT	CASSLTRNTEAFF
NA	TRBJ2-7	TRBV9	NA	TGTGCCAGCAGCGCCGCTCGAGGCGAAACCTATGAGCAGTACTTC	CASSAARGETYEQYF
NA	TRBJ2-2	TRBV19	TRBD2	TGTGCCAGTAGTATAGATAGCGGGAGGACCGGGGAGCTGTTTTTT	CASSIDSGRTGELFF
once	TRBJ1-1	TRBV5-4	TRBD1	TGTGCCAGCCACCGGGACAGTGCTTTGAACACTGAAGCTTTCTTT	CASHRDSALNTEAFF
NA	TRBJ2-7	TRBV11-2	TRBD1	TGTGCCAGCAGCGCCCAAGGACAGGGAAAGTACGAGCAGTACTTC	CASSAQGQGKYEQYF
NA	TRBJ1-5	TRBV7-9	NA	TGTGCCAGCAGCTTAGGCAGTCGGGATCAGCCCCAGCATTTT	CASSLGSRDQPQHF
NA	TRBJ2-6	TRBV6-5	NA	TGTGCCAGCAGTTACTCCTCAGGCTCTGGGGCCAACGTCCTGACTTTC	CASSYSSGSGANVLTF
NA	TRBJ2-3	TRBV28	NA	TGTGCCAGCATTTTACAGGGCACAGATACGCAGTATTTT	CASILQGTDTQYF
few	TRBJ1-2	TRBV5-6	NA	TGTGCCAGCAGCTTGGAGGACTCTGGCTACACCTTC	CASSLEDSGYTF
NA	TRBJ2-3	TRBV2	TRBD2	TGTGCCAGCAGTGCCCCATTAGGGGAGGGTGCGGGAGATACGCAGTATTTT	CASSAPLGEGAGDTQYF
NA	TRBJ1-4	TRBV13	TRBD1	TGTGCCAGCAGCACCGGACAGGGGACAGGTAGCGGTGAAAAACTGTTTTTT	CASSTGQGTGSGEKLFF
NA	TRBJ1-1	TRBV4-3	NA	TGCGCCAGCAGCCAAGTTCGGACAGAAAAAGCTTTCTTT	CASSQVRTEKAFF
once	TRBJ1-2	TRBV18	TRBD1	TGTGCCAGCTCACCACTATCAGGGGGCGCTTTGGGCTACACCTTC	CASSPLSGGALGYTF
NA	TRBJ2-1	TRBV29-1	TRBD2	TGCAGCGCTACAGCGGGACTAGCGGGGCGACCTGGCTCCTACAATGAGCAGTTCTTC	CSATAGLAGRPGSYNEQFF
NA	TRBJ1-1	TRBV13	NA	TGTGCCAGCAGCTTAGTGGCGAACACTGAAGCTTTCTTT	CASSLVANTEAFF
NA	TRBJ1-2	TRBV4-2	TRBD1	TGTGCCAGCAGCCAAGATAGGGAGACAGGGGATTATGGCTACACCTTC	CASSQDRETGDYGYTF
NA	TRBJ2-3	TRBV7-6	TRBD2	TGTGCCAGCAGCTTAGTTGCGGGGGGGCTAGATACGCAGTATTTT	CASSLVAGGLDTQYF
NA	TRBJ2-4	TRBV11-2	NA	TGTGCCAGCAGCTTACGCTGGGACTCTCTTATACTAGCCAAAAACATTCAGTACTTC	CASSLRWDSLILAKNIQYF
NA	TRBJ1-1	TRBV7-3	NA	TGTGCCAGCAGCCCGACGGCGACCACTATTGAAGCTTTCTTT	CASSPTATTIEAFF
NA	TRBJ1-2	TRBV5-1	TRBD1	TGCGCCAGCAGCTCGCCTCTACCGGGACAGGGGGACCACGGCTATGGCTACACCTTC	CASSSPLPGQGDHGYGYTF
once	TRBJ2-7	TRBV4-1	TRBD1	TGCGCCAGCAGCCAATCAGACAGGGGGCTCTACGAGCAGTACTTC	CASSQSDRGLYEQYF
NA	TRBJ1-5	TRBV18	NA	TGTGCCAGCTCAGAACTCGACAATCAGCCCCAGCATTTT	CASSELDNQPQHF
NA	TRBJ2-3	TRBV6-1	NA	TGTGCCAGCATGGACAAGGGGTTGACAGATACGCAGTATTTT	CASMDKGLTDTQYF
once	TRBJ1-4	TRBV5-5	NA	TGTGCCAGCAGCTCCGAACACATCGCAACTAATGAAAAACTGTTTTTT	CASSSEHIATNEKLFF
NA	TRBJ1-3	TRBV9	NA	TGTGCCAGCAGCGTCCAGGGTGTATCTGGAAACACCATATATTTT	CASSVQGVSGNTIYF